The T cell receptor beta chain described here comes from a study of Ad26.COV2.S vaccination and SARS-CoV-2 variants. Study details: Into the muscle, Ad26.COV2.S was dosed once or twice, 56 days apart. Overall study results and limits: Spike-specific TCR breadth was greater in vaccine than placebo recipients.

After removal of 8 bases from V and 4 bases from J, the junction contained 9 bases not matched to a gene. This CDR3 is 15 amino acids long. Looked up from germline, CDR1 is GTSNPN and CDR2 is SVGIG (reference sequence). Turning to this clone: Its target is not known.

Repertoires were generated with immunoSEQ multiplex PCR, while TCRdb's copy carries only in-frame clones and drops some. There are 400,000 to 500,000 clones in the sample; around nine tenths occur only once, and 3.6% lies in the top ten. As for treatment: 15 to 20 received Ad26.COV2.S at low or high dose, single or two shots; roughly five received placebo; per-sample allocation not given. The samples were gathered on day 63 after the first injection of vaccine or placebo. An adult aged 18-55 years in Boston served as the donor. As its vector, the vaccine had Ad26, which expressed Wuhan-strain SARS-CoV-2 spike.

The sample here was peripheral blood, taken in a trial of Ad26.COV2.S vaccine versus placebo. The TCR sequence derives from a person between 18 and 65 years old who received the Ad26.COV2.S COVID-19 vaccine or a placebo. The chain employs TRBV30 and TRBJ1-3, with TRBD1 matching 12 bases. The CDR3 coding sequence is TGTGCCGTGAGCCGGGACAGGGGGCCCGGAAACACCATATATTTT. Residues: CAVSRDRGPGNTIYF.